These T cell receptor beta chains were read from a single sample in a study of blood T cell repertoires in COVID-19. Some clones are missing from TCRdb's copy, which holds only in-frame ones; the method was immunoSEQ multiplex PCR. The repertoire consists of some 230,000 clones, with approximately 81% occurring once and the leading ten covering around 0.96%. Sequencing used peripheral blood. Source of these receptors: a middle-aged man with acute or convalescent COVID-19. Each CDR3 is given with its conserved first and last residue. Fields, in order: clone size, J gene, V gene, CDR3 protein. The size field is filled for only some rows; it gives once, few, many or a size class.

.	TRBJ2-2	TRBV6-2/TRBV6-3	CASTPGQVVGTGELFF
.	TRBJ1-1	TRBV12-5	CASGQQGFRNTEAFF
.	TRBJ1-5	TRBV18	CASSPPAPQDSPQHF
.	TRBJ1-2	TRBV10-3	CAISESTGEDGYTF
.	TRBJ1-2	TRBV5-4	CASSGGRGNGYTF
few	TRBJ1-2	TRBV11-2	CASSLNRVFSSGNGYTF
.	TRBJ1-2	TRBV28	CASSLRLPTSGGYTF
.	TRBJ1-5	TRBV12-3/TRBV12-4	CASKGGLNQPQHF
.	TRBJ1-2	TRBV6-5	CASSYSRNQGYYGYTF
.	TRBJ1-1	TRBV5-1	CASSWGVRANTEAFF
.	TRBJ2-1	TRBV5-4	CASSPPGRGGGDEQFF
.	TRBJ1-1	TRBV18	CASSPQANTEAFF
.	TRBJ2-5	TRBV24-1	CATSDPATSGGGTQYF
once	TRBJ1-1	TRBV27	CASSLLRGAETEAFF
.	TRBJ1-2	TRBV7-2	CASSLAQSGTGNGYTF
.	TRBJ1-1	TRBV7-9	CASSPHWGEGDTEAFF
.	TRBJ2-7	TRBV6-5	CASSYSGTVGQYF
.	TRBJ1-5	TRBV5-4	CASSWVWAGVGQPQHF
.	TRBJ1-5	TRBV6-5	CASGGTGGAQPQHF
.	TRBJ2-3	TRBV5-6	CASSNPAGRSTDTQYF
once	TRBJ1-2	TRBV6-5	CASSYRKQGNYGYTF
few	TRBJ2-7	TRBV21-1	CASSKCAVSYEQYF
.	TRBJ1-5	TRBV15	CATSRGDSNYQPQHF
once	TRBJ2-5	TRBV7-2	CASSLRLAGQETQYF
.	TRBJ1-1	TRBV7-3	CASSLTPGMNTEAFF
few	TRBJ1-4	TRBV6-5	CASSYSQGVGEKLFF
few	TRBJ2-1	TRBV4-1	CASSQELAGAYNEQFF
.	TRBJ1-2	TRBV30	CAWSVQTDSHGYTF
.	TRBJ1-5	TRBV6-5	CASTPGGRGNQPQHF
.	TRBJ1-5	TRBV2	CASSAVSDQPQHF
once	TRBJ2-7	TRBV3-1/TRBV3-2	CASSQVLAGTEQYF
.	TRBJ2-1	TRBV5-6	CASSRPGLAGGRSYNEQFF
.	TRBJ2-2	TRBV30	CAWSGDRGLGGELFF
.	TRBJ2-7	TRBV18	CASSPRADSPSDF
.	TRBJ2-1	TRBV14	CASSQDITGTGFNEQFF
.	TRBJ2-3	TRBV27	CASRAGGLTDTQYF
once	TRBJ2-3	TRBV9	CASSGGPPDTQYF
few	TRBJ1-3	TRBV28	CASSFLSGASGNTIYF
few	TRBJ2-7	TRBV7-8	CASSSDPGLAYEQYF
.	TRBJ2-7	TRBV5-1	CASSLEGSYEQYF
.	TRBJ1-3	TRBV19	CASSIEASSGNTIYF
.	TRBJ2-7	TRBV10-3	CAIRTGTDEQYF
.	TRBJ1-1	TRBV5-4	CASSLWRGSGEAFF
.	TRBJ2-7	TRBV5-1	CASSLSANGGGYEQYF
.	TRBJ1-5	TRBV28	CASRFYRGDQPQHF
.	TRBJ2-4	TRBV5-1	CASSLGAGVKNIQYF